Included here is one T cell receptor (beta chain) sequence, with context. This entry belongs to a study of shared clonotypes between healthy human individuals. Per the germline V gene, CDR1 is SGHRS and CDR2 is YFSETQ. Trimming cost V 5 bases and J 0 bases, with 14 bases left between them. CDR3 size: 16 residues. Clones were sequenced by immunoSEQ multiplex PCR, and TCRdb holds only the in-frame ones, with some missing. Among nearly 1 million clones, roughly 72% were seen once, and the ten largest hold approximately 1.5%. The sequence was obtained from a man aged 18 to 29 in good health. What was sequenced was memory CD4+ T cells sorted from blood. Sample subset: CD45RA-negative fraction. This chain joins TRBV5-1 and TRBJ2-2, with D possibly being TRBD2 (5 bases). The CDR3 DNA sequence: TGCGCCAGCAGGTGGATACCGGACTCGAACACCGGGGAGCTGTTTTTT. Its protein is CASRWIPDSNTGELFF.